This passage covers 9 T cell receptor beta chains from one sample sequenced in a study of blood T cells in healthy people across ages. Primed by a sample-barcoded 5' primer and a J-beta primer mix, a second PCR proceeded for 7 to 11 cycles. TCRdb reanalysed the 5' RACE reads using MiXCR and keeps one entry per CDR3 protein. The repertoire holds around 1,000,000 distinct CDR3 sequences, with 20% to 25% as singletons. The data were also submitted as part of a second study, on T cells of mothers and their children.

Sequenced: blood. These receptors were collected from a girl aged 2 to 10 in good health.

This clonotype was seen more than once but under ten times. V gene TRBV6-5 combines with J gene TRBJ1-4; the D gene is possibly TRBD1 (6 bases). CDR1 and CDR2 (germline): MNHEY, SVGAGI. V gave up 0 bases and J gave up 4 bases, with 15 bases separating them. The CDR3 totals 17 residues. In nucleotides, the CDR3 is TGTGCCAGCAGTTACTCGAGGTTGGGAGGGGGTAATGAAAAACTGTTTTTT. As protein: CASSYSRLGGGNEKLFF.

This chain joins TRBV29-1 and TRBJ1-2; D is perhaps TRBD1 (5 bases). Trimming removed 4 bases at V and 3 bases at J, with 12 bases between. The CDR3 length is 13 residues. CDR1 is SQVTM and CDR2 is ANQGSEA in the germline V gene. The CDR3 region is CSVVGRDDYGYTF. The DNA of the CDR3 is TGCAGCGTTGTTGGCAGGGATGACTATGGCTACACCTTC.

This chain connects TRBV29-1 to TRBJ2-3; D is perhaps TRBD2 (7 bases). Germline-derived CDR1 and CDR2 are SQVTM and ANQGSEA. V was trimmed by 4 bases and J by 4 bases, leaving 9 bases between them. The CDR3 is 12 residues long. The CDR3 here is CSVGGGPDTQYF. CDR3 DNA: TGCAGCGTTGGGGGGGGGCCAGATACGCAGTATTTT.

This clonotype appeared a few times. One end of the junction varies from germline; a read error may be responsible. The chain combines TRBV4-1 with TRBJ1-5, with 9 bases identical to TRBD1. Germline V gene sequence: CDR1 MGHRA, CDR2 YSYEKL. The CDR3 is made up of 15 amino acids. The DNA for the CDR3 is TGCGCCAGCAGCCAATACAGGGGGCAGGGACAGCCCCAGCACTTT. Amino acid sequence: CASSQYRGQGQPQHF.

The chain links TRBV5-1 to TRBJ2-5; no clear D gene. This CDR3 has 14 residues. The V and J ends lost 4 bases and 3 bases respectively, with 13 bases between them. Germline V gene sequence: CDR1 SGHRS, CDR2 YFSETQ. The CDR3 DNA reads TGCGCCAGCAGCATTCTTACTCGGGAAGAGACCCAGTACTTC. Protein: CASSILTREETQYF.

The chain employs TRBV25-1 and TRBJ2-7; 10 bases match TRBD2. The DNA matches TRBJ2-1 better at its end, which makes the J call doubtful. Germline CDR1 MGHDK, CDR2 SYGVNS. The CDR3 loop spans 14 amino acids. The CDR3 region has the DNA TGTGCCAGCAGTGGGGGACTAGCGAGGGATGAGCAGTTCTTC. Protein sequence: CASSGGLARDEQFF.

This clonotype was picked up a small number of times. At one of its ends the junction is not consistent with the germline gene, which may arise from a read error. The rearrangement uses TRBV7-9 and TRBJ2-3; the D is unclear. Germline assignment: CDR1 SEHNR and CDR2 FQNEAQ (reference sequence). The CDR3 has 14 residues. CDR3 sequence (DNA): TGTGCCAGCAGCTTCAGTAGGGATGAAGATGCGCAGTATTTT. It translates to CASSFSRDEDAQYF.

This sequence joins TRBV2 and TRBJ2-7, with TRBD2 matching 7 bases. The CDR3 extends over 14 amino acids. The germline CDR1 and CDR2 sequences are SNHLY and FYNNEI. J gave up 5 bases and V 1 base, and 5 bases lay outside the gene matches. CDR3 bases: TGTGCCAGCAGTGAAGGAGGGAGGGTTAACGAGCAGTACTTC. It specifies CASSEGGRVNEQYF. The full variable domain, in which reference TRBV2 and TRBJ2-7 provide the parts outside the CDR3, is EPEVTQTPSHQVTQMGQEVILRCVPISNHLYFYWYRQILGQKVEFLVSFYNNEISEKSEIFDDQFSVERPDGSNFTLKIRSTKLEDSAMYFCASSEGGRVNEQYFGPGTRLTVT.

The genes are TRBV27 and TRBJ1-5; 10 nucleotides align to TRBD1. V lost 7 bases and J lost 5; bases outside the gene matches: 5. The CDR3 is made up of 14 amino acids. CDR1 is MNHEY, CDR2 SMNVEV, per germline (reference sequence). This CDR3 reads CASKGQGPHQPQHF. CDR3 sequence (DNA): TGTGCCAGCAAGGGACAGGGGCCCCATCAGCCCCAGCATTTT.